The clone carrying this TCR beta chain has only one observation. The CDR3 has 14 residues. Trimming left V 4 bases short and J 3 bases short, with 13 bases between. From germline, CDR1 is SGHRS and CDR2 YFSETQ. Per the study methods: Counts of nucleated cells, estimated from reference gene primer amplification, were obtained. Data came from immunoSEQ multiplex PCR; TCRdb stores just in-frame clones and leaves some out. The DNA was the basis for D and trimming; V, J and clone size are from that table. The top ten clones hold roughly 25% of a sample with tens of thousands of clones, about 79% of them seen once. This sample stems from a study of blood T cell repertoires in COVID-19.

The origin of this receptor is a man aged 55 to 69 with acute or convalescent COVID-19. Sequencing was done on a sample of peripheral blood. The chain employs TRBV5-1 and TRBJ1-1; TRBD1 is a possible D gene (5 bases). The CDR3 DNA is TGCGCCAGCAGCCAATACGGGGGTCACACTGAAGCTTTCTTT. Translating gives CASSQYGGHTEAFF.